The entry below gives a single T cell receptor (beta chain) sequence along with its context. Only a few counts were recorded for this clonotype. Its recognized antigen is unknown. Base-call qualities are not available, and no considerably larger clone is one nucleotide away. The sample is drawn from a study of tumor and adjacent non-tumor tissue in lung cancer (dated by TCRdb to 2016 to 2019). About the study as a whole: Patients with adenocarcinoma (12), squamous cell carcinoma (2) and small cell lung cancer (1) were included in the cohort. Ages among the roughly 15 patients ranged from about 31 to 85 years, there were approximately 10 men and 5 women, and disease was at TNM stage I to III. Bulk TCRbeta repertoires were compared between lung tumor tissue and matched distant non-tumor lung tissue obtained from fewer than 16 lung cancer patients. A total of approximately 120,000,000 productive TCRbeta reads were generated by sequencing, corresponding to an average of roughly 4 million reads per sample. For each patient, one tumor sample and one normal lung sample were taken, giving approximately 33 paired specimens that underwent TCRbeta CDR3 sequencing. Overall study results and their limits: With only approximately 15 patients in the cohort, the authors noted that larger samples and more detailed clinical data are needed. Because peripheral blood was not sequenced, the blood TCRbeta repertoires of the lung cancer patients in the study went unexamined. In normal lung, the top 100 clones accounted for a significantly larger cumulative share of the repertoire than in tumor tissue. Tumor tissue showed significantly higher TCR diversity (inverse Simpson) than normal lung tissue, at roughly 390 vs 170 (P = 0.0075, Mann-Whitney U test). Neither the sequencing platform nor unique molecular identifiers are named or mentioned anywhere in the methods. Younger patients had significantly higher TCR diversity, and higher tumor TCR diversity was associated with shorter overall and disease-free survival.

The protocol used for the library was multiplex PCR. TCRdb records Illumina HiSeq 2500 as the sequencer. Following protocols modified from ARM-PCR, the researchers constructed TCRbeta libraries through three rounds of nested PCR with primers (Table S4). Before sequencing, PCR products of 200-500 bp were cut from the gel and purified using the QIAquick gel extraction kit. For the original study's pipeline: Reads were cleaned using Trimmomatic, were merged into complete CDR3 sequences using FLASH, and were assigned to V(D)J germline segments using MiTCR. Clonal diversity was computed as the inverse Simpson's index with VDJtools. In-frame sequences without a premature stop codon were defined as productive reads. TCRdb reworked the public reads: Q25 trimming with fastp, MiXCR clone assembly, productive beta chains retained. Each CDR3 protein appears once, grouped with its most common genes and DNA. It is TCRdb's table, rather than the study itself, that gives the V and J calls and clone size. This sample is represented by roughly 45,000 distinct CDR3 sequences; approximately 57% of them were singletons. Under 60% of the sample is taken by the ten largest.

RNA was isolated from bulk unsorted tissue, and RNA quality was assessed with a NanoDrop ND-1000 and an Agilent 2100. For the normal lung samples, distant non-tumor tissue was collected more than 3 cm away from the tumor edge. All donors had newly diagnosed lung cancer, had not received prior chemotherapy, and were admitted for thoracic surgery in China between August and November 2014. Patients who had received previous radiotherapy or chemotherapy, or who had another concurrent cancer, were excluded from the study. Surgical tissue pieces of roughly 1-2 cm3 were preserved in RNAlater solution and stored at -80 °C until use. Material: distant non-tumor lung tissue. The sequence came from a man in his forties or fifties with non-small cell lung cancer.

CDR3 loop: CASSSPGVVGTEAFF. Here is the DNA: TGTGCCAGCAGTTCCCCTGGAGTAGTGGGCACTGAAGCTTTCTTT. Recombination joined TRBV28 with TRBJ1-1, with the identity of the D gene unclear. CDR1 and CDR2 are read off the germline V gene as MDHEN and SYDVKM. V loses 4 bases of germline sequence and J loses 4 bases, and the interval between the two ends is 16 bases. The CDR3 contains 15 residues, cysteine and phenylalanine counted. The kept DNA is CDR3 alone, 45 bases in frame from the first base.